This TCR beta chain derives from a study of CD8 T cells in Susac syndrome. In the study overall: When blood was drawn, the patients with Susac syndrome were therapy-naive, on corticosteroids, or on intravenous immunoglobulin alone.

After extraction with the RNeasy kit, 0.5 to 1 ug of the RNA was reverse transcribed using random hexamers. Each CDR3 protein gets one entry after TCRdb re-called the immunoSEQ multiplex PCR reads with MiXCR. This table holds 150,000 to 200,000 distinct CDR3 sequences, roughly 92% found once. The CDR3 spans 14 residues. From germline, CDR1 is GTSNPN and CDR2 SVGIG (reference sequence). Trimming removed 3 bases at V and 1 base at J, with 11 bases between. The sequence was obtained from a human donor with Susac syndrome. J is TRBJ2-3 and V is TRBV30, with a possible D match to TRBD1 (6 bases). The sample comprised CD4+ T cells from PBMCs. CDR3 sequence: CAWSVSGGTDTQYF. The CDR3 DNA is TGTGCCTGGAGCGTATCAGGGGGCACAGATACGCAGTATTTT.